These 26 T cell receptor beta chains were all obtained from the same sample, sequenced in a study of T cells after yellow fever vaccination. In TCRdb, the 5' RACE reads were re-called with MiXCR into one record per CDR3 protein. This sample has some 350,000 distinct CDR3 sequences, with 6.2% found just once. This specimen consisted of PBMCs, obtained 5 days after the yellow fever booster vaccination. The receptors stem from a young man who received the YFV17D yellow fever vaccine.

This clonotype appeared many times. The chain has TRBV20-1 and TRBJ2-3, with a tentative D call TRBD2 (6 bases). Germline lookup yields CDR1 DFQATT and CDR2 SNEGSKA (reference sequence). The V end was cut by 7 bases, the J end by 0 bases, with 11 bases between. The CDR3 covers 13 residues. Written as DNA, the CDR3 is TGCAGTGTATCCAGCGGGAGCACAGATACGCAGTATTTT. Translation gives CSVSSGSTDTQYF.

There are a few counts of this clonotype. The chain is built from TRBV2 and TRBJ2-7; possible D gene TRBD2, 6 bases. CDR1 is SNHLY, CDR2 FYNNEI, per germline. The V gene lost 3 bases and the J gene lost 1 base, with 7 bases spanning the gap. The CDR3 contains 13 residues. Here the CDR3 reads CASSDGGSYEQYF. CDR3 sequence (DNA): TGTGCCAGCAGTGACGGGGGTTCCTACGAGCAGTACTTC.

This clonotype was counted a few times. The V gene is TRBV29-1, the J gene TRBJ1-4, with D unresolved. From germline, CDR1 is SQVTM and CDR2 ANQGSEA. V lost 4 bases to trimming and J lost 4 bases, with 10 bases between them. CDR3 length equals 13 residues. CDR3 coding DNA: TGCAGCGTTGGGGCTGGGGATAATGAAAAACTGTTTTTT. Its translation is CSVGAGDNEKLFF.

This clonotype was detected only a few times. The chain recombines TRBV29-1 with TRBJ2-1, with 14 bases fitting TRBD2. With V trimmed by 5 bases and J by 2 bases, 8 bases remained unmatched. The germline V gene encodes CDR1 SQVTM and CDR2 ANQGSEA. This CDR3 region has 17 residues. The CDR3 nucleotides are TGCAGCGTTACCGAAGGGACTAGCGGGAGCCCCTACAATGAGCAGTTCTTC. As protein: CSVTEGTSGSPYNEQFF.

The CDR3 DNA sequence: TGCAGTGCTAAACCTCCTTTTGGGGTAGGGGCCAACGTCCTGACTTTC. It yields the protein CSAKPPFGVGANVLTF. The rearrangement uses TRBV20-1 and TRBJ2-6; the D is unclear. This CDR3 has 16 residues. The germline V and J ends were trimmed by 4 bases and 4 bases, with 17 bases remaining between them. The germline gives CDR1 DFQATT, CDR2 SNEGSKA (reference sequence).

V and J are TRBV5-1 and TRBJ2-5; D not certain. CDR1 and CDR2 (germline): SGHRS, YFSETQ. The CDR3 runs 13 residues. Trimming pared 7 bases from V and 4 bases from J, leaving 14 bases between. This CDR3 reads CASSQTVLETQYF. The CDR3 DNA follows: TGCGCCAGCTCTCAAACTGTACTAGAGACCCAGTACTTC.

This clonotype was seen more than once but under ten times. The CDR3 here is CASSTQGQGRQPQHF. The CDR3 DNA follows: TGTGCCAGTAGTACCCAGGGACAGGGACGACAGCCCCAGCATTTT. The rearrangement links TRBV19 to TRBJ1-5; 9 bases align to TRBD1. The germline CDR1 and CDR2 sequences are LNHDA and SQIVND (reference sequence). V trimming: 4 bases; J trimming: 7 bases; junction bases outside the gene matches: 8. This CDR3 is built from 15 residues.

This sequence joins TRBV24-1 and TRBJ2-2; D is uncertain. With 3 bases removed from V and 5 bases from J, the gap between germline ends came to 6 bases. Germline V gene sequence: CDR1 KGHDR, CDR2 SFDVKD. The CDR3 runs 13 residues. CDR3 DNA: TGTGCCACCAGTGATGGGCTTACCGGGGAGCTGTTTTTT. Amino acid sequence: CATSDGLTGELFF.

CDR3 sequence: CSAGTSVYNEQFF. Written as DNA, the CDR3 is TGCAGTGCAGGGACTAGCGTATACAATGAGCAGTTCTTC. The chain joins TRBV20-1 to TRBJ2-1, with TRBD2 identical over 10 bases. CDR1 is DFQATT, CDR2 SNEGSKA, per germline (reference sequence). This CDR3 spans 13 amino acids. V dropped 6 bases and J dropped 4; count of bases not matched to a gene: 3.

This clonotype was detected only a few times. The genes are TRBV3-1 and TRBJ2-7; 8 bases line up with TRBD2. V dropped 7 bases and J dropped 5; count of bases not matched to a gene: 10. This CDR3 is 14 amino acids long. The germline V gene encodes CDR1 LGHDT and CDR2 YNNKEL (reference sequence). In DNA, the CDR3 is TGTGCCAGCACCACAGGTGGGACTAGTAACGAGCAGTACTTC. It translates to CASTTGGTSNEQYF.

This clonotype was observed a handful of times. The chain has TRBV7-2 and TRBJ2-3; the match to TRBD1 covers 7 bases. J lost 4 bases, V lost 5 bases, and 6 bases had no gene match. The length of the CDR3 is 14 residues. CDR1 and CDR2 from the germline V gene are SGHTA and FQGNSA. The CDR3 loop is CASSGPGQADTQYF. In nucleotides, the CDR3 is TGTGCCAGCAGCGGACCCGGACAGGCAGATACGCAGTATTTT.

The chain employs TRBV12-3 or TRBV12-4 and TRBJ2-5; TRBD2 matches 9 bases. V was pared by 6 bases and J by 3 bases, with 5 bases of the junction left unmatched. The CDR3 runs 14 residues. CDR3 region: CASSVAGAKETQYF. CDR3 bases: TGTGCCAGCAGCGTAGCGGGGGCTAAAGAGACCCAGTACTTC.

This clonotype was recorded a few times. The rearrangement uses TRBV14 and TRBJ2-1; D is uncertain. V was cut by 4 bases and J by 8 bases, with 12 bases left in between. CDR1 and CDR2 from the germline V gene are SGHDN and FVKESK. There are 13 residues in the CDR3. The CDR3 here is CASSRAYIYEQFF. The CDR3 DNA reads TGTGCCAGCAGCCGTGCTTACATCTATGAGCAGTTCTTC.

This chain connects TRBV5-1 to TRBJ2-2; TRBD2 agrees at 8 bases. Trimming took 0 bases from V and 6 from J; bases not matched to a gene: 4. The CDR3 runs 15 residues. Germline lookup yields CDR1 SGHRS and CDR2 YFSETQ. The CDR3 region is CASSLVSGSAGELFF. CDR3 DNA: TGCGCCAGCAGCTTGGTCAGCGGGAGTGCCGGGGAGCTGTTTTTT.

The rearrangement links TRBV24-1 to TRBJ1-2; no clear D. Germline CDR1 reads KGHDR; CDR2 reads SFDVKD. CDR3 length: 13 residues. Trimming stripped 6 bases from V and 0 bases from J, with 7 bases between. CDR3 residues: CATSRATNYGYTF. The CDR3 nucleotides are TGTGCCACCAGTAGGGCTACTAACTATGGCTACACCTTC.

The sample holds many counts of this clonotype. V usage is TRBV21-1 and J usage is TRBJ2-6. TRBV21-1 is deemed a pseudogene. The CDR3 runs 14 residues. The CDR3 region is CASSPVTGANVLTF. CDR3 nucleotides: TGTGCCAGCAGCCCCGTAACTGGGGCCAACGTCCTGACTTTC.

The V and J genes are TRBV5-1 and TRBJ2-5; possible D gene TRBD1, 6 bases. V lost 4 bases and J 1 base, leaving 14 bases between the germline ends. The CDR3 runs 15 residues. CDR1 is SGHRS, CDR2 YFSETQ, per germline. The CDR3 is CASSRGSGFQETQYF. The CDR3 DNA reads as TGCGCCAGCAGCAGGGGGTCCGGGTTCCAAGAGACCCAGTACTTC.

This clonotype was seen ten or more times. The CDR3 loop reads CASSLSSGETQYF. CDR3 nucleotide sequence: TGTGCCAGCAGCTTATCTAGCGGAGAGACCCAGTACTTC. The rearrangement uses TRBV7-3 and TRBJ2-5; 7 nucleotides line up with TRBD2. J gave up 4 bases and V 2 bases, and 1 base lay outside the gene matches. CDR1 SGHTA and CDR2 FQGTGA come from the germline V gene. The CDR3 has 13 residues. Based on the CDR3 plus reference TRBV7-3 and TRBJ2-5, the full variable domain is GAGVSQTPSNKVTEKGKYVELRCDPISGHTALYWYRQSLGQGPEFLIYFQGTGAADDSGLPNDRFFAVRPEGSVSTLKIQRTERGDSAVYLCASSLSSGETQYFGPGTRLLVL.

This chain joins TRBV15 and TRBJ2-7; weak D call: TRBD1 (5 bases). The V end was cut by 1 base, the J end by 6 bases, with 10 bases between. The CDR3 loop spans 13 amino acids. Germline values: CDR1 LNHNV, CDR2 YYDKDF (reference sequence). The DNA for the CDR3 is TGTGCCACCAGCAGAGGCAGGGCCCCCGAGCAGTACTTC. Its translation: CATSRGRAPEQYF. Complete variable domain (other parts from reference TRBV15 and TRBJ2-7): DAMVIQNPRYQVTQFGKPVTLSCSQTLNHNVMYWYQQKSSQAPKLLFHYYDKDFNNEADTPDNFQSRRPNTSFCFLDIRSPGLGDTAMYLCATSRGRAPEQYFGPGTRLTVT.

In this sample, this clonotype turned up many times. The CDR3 protein is CSAIGVGRAGELFF. CDR3 nucleotides: TGCAGTGCTATAGGAGTGGGTAGGGCCGGGGAGCTGTTTTTT. This chain uses TRBV20-1 with TRBJ2-2; D not certain. This CDR3 contains 14 residues. Per the germline V gene, CDR1 is DFQATT and CDR2 is SNEGSKA (reference sequence). Trimming removed 4 bases from V and 6 bases from J, with 15 bases in between.

This clonotype occurred a few times. The gene calls are TRBV20-1 and TRBJ2-5; perhaps TRBD2 as D (5 bases). Looked up from germline, CDR1 is DFQATT and CDR2 is SNEGSKA (reference sequence). The V end lost 3 bases, the J end lost 2 bases, and 7 bases lay between the germline ends. The CDR3 covers 12 residues. CDR3 in amino acids: CSASKRQETQYF. For the CDR3, the DNA is TGCAGTGCTAGTAAGCGGCAAGAGACCCAGTACTTC.

The chain is built from TRBV3-1 and TRBJ2-3; D possibly corresponds to TRBD2 (6 bases). Germline lookup yields CDR1 LGHDT and CDR2 YNNKEL (reference sequence). CDR3 length: 15 amino acids. The germline V and J ends were trimmed by 1 base and 4 bases, with 12 bases remaining between them. CDR3 bases: TGTGCCAGCAGCCAAGTCCGACTAGTTTCAGATACGCAGTATTTT. Translated, it gives CASSQVRLVSDTQYF.

This clonotype has only a few counts. The chain couples TRBV5-6 to TRBJ2-1, with TRBD2 matching over 7 bases. Germline trimming cut 0 bases from V and 3 bases from J; bases unmatched to any gene: 6. The CDR3 runs 16 residues. Germline CDR1 is SGHDT and CDR2 is YYEEEE. This CDR3 reads CASSLDLADFYNEQFF. The CDR3 DNA is TGTGCCAGCAGCTTGGACCTAGCGGATTTCTACAATGAGCAGTTCTTC.

This clonotype was seen repeatedly, ten times or more. V gene TRBV6-5 combines with J gene TRBJ1-5; D not resolved. The V end lost 2 bases, the J end lost 4 bases, and 9 bases lay between the germline ends. Germline lookup yields CDR1 MNHEY and CDR2 SVGAGI. There are 14 residues in the CDR3. CDR3 region: CASSYGRDNQPQHF. CDR3 nucleotide sequence: TGTGCCAGCAGTTACGGAAGGGATAATCAGCCCCAGCATTTT.

V and J are TRBV10-3 and TRBJ2-3, with 7 bases that match TRBD1. The CDR3 extends over 16 amino acids. Trimming at V came to 3 bases and at J to 0 bases, leaving 6 bases not matched to a gene. Germline assignment: CDR1 ENHRY and CDR2 SYGVKD. Here the CDR3 DNA reads TGTGCCATCAGTGAAGGGGCAGGGGGTAGCACAGATACGCAGTATTTT. This encodes CAISEGAGGSTDTQYF.

The V and J genes are TRBV7-2 and TRBJ1-2; tentative D call: TRBD1 (5 bases). V lost 7 bases and J lost 11, with 23 bases in between. Germline CDR1 is SGHTA and CDR2 is FQGNSA. CDR3 length: 14 amino acids. The CDR3 nucleotides read TGTGCCAGCACCTATGCGGGGACCCCGATTGGTTACACCTTC. As protein: CASTYAGTPIGYTF. The full variable domain, its missing parts supplied by reference TRBV7-2 and TRBJ1-2, is GAGVSQSPSNKVTEKGKDVELRCDPISGHTALYWYRQSLGQGLEFLIYFQGNSAPDKSGLPSDRFSAERTGGSVSTLTIQRTQQEDSAVYLCASTYAGTPIGYTFGSGTRLTVV.